This is a list of T cell receptor beta chains from one sample in a study of cytomegalovirus exposure and HLA in healthy donors. The repertoire was sequenced with immunoSEQ multiplex PCR; TCRdb's copy has only in-frame clones and lacks some. The sample has around 220,000 clones; roughly 80% are singletons. The source material was PBMCs. The receptors originated from a man aged 35-49 years in good health and CMV-seronegative. The CDR3 runs from the conserved cysteine through the conserved F or W. Fields, in order: J gene, V gene, clone size, D gene, CDR3 protein, CDR3 DNA. A D gene is named only where the DNA matches it firmly. Size values are once, few and many counts, or a class for expanded clones, and some rows have none.

j_call: TRBJ2-1
v_call: TRBV7-3
clone_size: -
d_call: -
cdr3_aa: CASSLLRERNYNEQFF
cdr3_nt: TGTGCCAGCAGCTTACTTCGGGAGAGAAACTACAATGAGCAGTTCTTC

j_call: TRBJ2-7
v_call: TRBV9
clone_size: -
d_call: TRBD1
cdr3_aa: CASSPGTASYEQYF
cdr3_nt: TGTGCCAGCAGCCCGGGGACAGCCTCCTACGAGCAGTACTTC

j_call: TRBJ1-1
v_call: TRBV7-2
clone_size: -
d_call: -
cdr3_aa: CASSLKRRDEAFF
cdr3_nt: TGTGCCAGCAGCTTAAAAAGGAGGGATGAAGCTTTCTTT

j_call: TRBJ2-3
v_call: TRBV6-1
clone_size: few
d_call: -
cdr3_aa: CASSDWTEDTQYF
cdr3_nt: TGTGCCAGCAGTGATTGGACAGAAGATACGCAGTATTTT

j_call: TRBJ2-3
v_call: TRBV6-5
clone_size: once
d_call: -
cdr3_aa: CASRGTGDTQYF
cdr3_nt: TGTGCCAGCAGGGGAACGGGGGATACGCAGTATTTT

j_call: TRBJ2-7
v_call: TRBV6-4
clone_size: -
d_call: -
cdr3_aa: CASSDRQLREQYF
cdr3_nt: TGTGCCAGCAGTGATAGACAATTACGAGAGCAGTACTTC

j_call: TRBJ1-5
v_call: TRBV6-5
clone_size: once
d_call: -
cdr3_aa: CASSSGRVGPQHF
cdr3_nt: TGTGCCAGCAGTTCGGGCAGGGTCGGGCCCCAGCATTTT

j_call: TRBJ1-4
v_call: TRBV7-2
clone_size: -
d_call: -
cdr3_aa: CASSLKTAFNEKLFF
cdr3_nt: TGTGCCAGCAGCTTAAAGACAGCCTTTAATGAAAAACTGTTTTTT

j_call: TRBJ1-1
v_call: TRBV25-1
clone_size: few
d_call: -
cdr3_aa: CASSETWGGEAFF
cdr3_nt: TGTGCCAGCAGTGAAACGTGGGGGGGTGAAGCTTTCTTT

j_call: TRBJ2-3
v_call: TRBV13
clone_size: -
d_call: TRBD2
cdr3_aa: CASSLSLAGASTDTQYF
cdr3_nt: TGTGCCAGCAGCTTATCTCTAGCGGGGGCTAGCACAGATACGCAGTATTTT

j_call: TRBJ2-1
v_call: TRBV19
clone_size: -
d_call: -
cdr3_aa: CASKPGASYNEQFF
cdr3_nt: TGTGCCAGTAAACCAGGGGCATCCTACAATGAGCAGTTCTTC

j_call: TRBJ2-5
v_call: TRBV4-3
clone_size: -
d_call: -
cdr3_aa: CASSQALSLQETQYF
cdr3_nt: TGCGCCAGCAGCCAAGCCCTATCACTTCAAGAGACCCAGTACTTC

j_call: TRBJ2-7
v_call: TRBV7-9
clone_size: -
d_call: TRBD1
cdr3_aa: CASSPGTGSYEQYF
cdr3_nt: TGTGCCAGCAGCCCCGGGACAGGGAGCTACGAGCAGTACTTC

j_call: TRBJ2-3
v_call: TRBV5-1
clone_size: -
d_call: -
cdr3_aa: CASSPGLLSTDTQYF
cdr3_nt: TGCGCCAGCAGCCCGGGACTCCTTAGCACAGATACGCAGTATTTT

j_call: TRBJ1-1
v_call: TRBV6-6
clone_size: -
d_call: -
cdr3_aa: CASSLGRGYTEAFF
cdr3_nt: TGTGCCAGCAGCCTAGGCAGGGGCTACACTGAAGCTTTCTTT

j_call: TRBJ1-6
v_call: TRBV4-3
clone_size: -
d_call: TRBD1
cdr3_aa: CASSQEPQGAKSPLHF
cdr3_nt: TGCGCCAGCAGCCAAGAACCCCAGGGGGCCAAATCACCCCTCCACTTT

j_call: TRBJ2-3
v_call: TRBV7-8
clone_size: -
d_call: -
cdr3_aa: CASSPMRAATDTQYF
cdr3_nt: TGTGCCAGCAGCCCCATGCGGGCTGCCACAGATACGCAGTATTTT

j_call: TRBJ2-5
v_call: TRBV28
clone_size: -
d_call: TRBD1
cdr3_aa: CASRSDRGPGQETQYF
cdr3_nt: TGTGCCAGCAGATCCGACAGGGGGCCGGGGCAAGAGACCCAGTACTTC

j_call: TRBJ1-1
v_call: TRBV27
clone_size: -
d_call: -
cdr3_aa: CASSSYSGPGGAFF
cdr3_nt: TGTGCCAGCAGTTCCTATTCGGGCCCCGGGGGAGCTTTCTTT

j_call: TRBJ2-7
v_call: TRBV13
clone_size: -
d_call: -
cdr3_aa: CASSLNAGANEQYF
cdr3_nt: TGTGCCAGCAGCTTAAATGCAGGGGCCAACGAGCAGTACTTC